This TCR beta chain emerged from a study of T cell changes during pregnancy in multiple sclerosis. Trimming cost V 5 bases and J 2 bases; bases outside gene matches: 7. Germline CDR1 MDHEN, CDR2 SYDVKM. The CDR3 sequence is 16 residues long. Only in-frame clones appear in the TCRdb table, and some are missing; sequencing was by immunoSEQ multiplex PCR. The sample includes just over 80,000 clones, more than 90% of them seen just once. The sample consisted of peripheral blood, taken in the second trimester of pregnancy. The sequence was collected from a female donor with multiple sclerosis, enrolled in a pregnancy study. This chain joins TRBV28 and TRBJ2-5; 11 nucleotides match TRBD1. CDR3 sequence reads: CASSRPGDRGQETQYF. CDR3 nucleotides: TGTGCCAGCAGTCGACCAGGGGACAGGGGGCAAGAGACCCAGTACTTC.